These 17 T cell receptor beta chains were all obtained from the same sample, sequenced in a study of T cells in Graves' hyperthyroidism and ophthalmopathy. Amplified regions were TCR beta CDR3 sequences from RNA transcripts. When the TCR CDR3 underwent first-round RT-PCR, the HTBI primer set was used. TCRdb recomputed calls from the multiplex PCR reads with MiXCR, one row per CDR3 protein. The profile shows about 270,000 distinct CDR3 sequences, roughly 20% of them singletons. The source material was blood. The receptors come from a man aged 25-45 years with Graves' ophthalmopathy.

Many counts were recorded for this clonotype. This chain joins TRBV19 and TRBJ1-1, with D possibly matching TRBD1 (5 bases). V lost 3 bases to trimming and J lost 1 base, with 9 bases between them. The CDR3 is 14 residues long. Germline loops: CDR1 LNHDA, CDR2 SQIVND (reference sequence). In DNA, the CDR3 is TGTGCCAGTAGTATGGAGCAGGGGAACACTGAAGCTTTCTTT. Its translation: CASSMEQGNTEAFF.

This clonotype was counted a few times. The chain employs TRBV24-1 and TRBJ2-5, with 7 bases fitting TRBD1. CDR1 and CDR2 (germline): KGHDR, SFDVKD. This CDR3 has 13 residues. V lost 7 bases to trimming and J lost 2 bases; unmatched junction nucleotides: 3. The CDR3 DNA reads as TGTGCCACCAGCAAGGGACAGCAAGAGACCCAGTACTTC. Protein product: CATSKGQQETQYF.

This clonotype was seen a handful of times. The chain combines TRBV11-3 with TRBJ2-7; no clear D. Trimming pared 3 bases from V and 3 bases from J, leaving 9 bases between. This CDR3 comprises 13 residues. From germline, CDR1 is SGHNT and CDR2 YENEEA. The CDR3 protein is CASSLASHYEQYF. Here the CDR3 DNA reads TGTGCCAGCAGCTTGGCCAGCCACTACGAGCAGTACTTC.

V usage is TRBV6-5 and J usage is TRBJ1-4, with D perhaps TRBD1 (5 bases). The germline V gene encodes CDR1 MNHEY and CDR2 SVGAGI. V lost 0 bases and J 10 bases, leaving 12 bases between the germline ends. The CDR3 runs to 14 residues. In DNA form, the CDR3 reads TGTGCCAGCAGTTACTCGTCCAGGGAGGGAAAACTGTTTTTT. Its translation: CASSYSSREGKLFF.

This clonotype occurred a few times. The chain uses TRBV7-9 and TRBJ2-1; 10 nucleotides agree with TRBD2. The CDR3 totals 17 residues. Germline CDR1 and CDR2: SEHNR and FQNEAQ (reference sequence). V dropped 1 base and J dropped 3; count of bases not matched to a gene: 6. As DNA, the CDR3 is TGTGCCAGCAGCTTAGGCTTAGCGGGAGGCAACTACAATGAGCAGTTCTTC. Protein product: CASSLGLAGGNYNEQFF.

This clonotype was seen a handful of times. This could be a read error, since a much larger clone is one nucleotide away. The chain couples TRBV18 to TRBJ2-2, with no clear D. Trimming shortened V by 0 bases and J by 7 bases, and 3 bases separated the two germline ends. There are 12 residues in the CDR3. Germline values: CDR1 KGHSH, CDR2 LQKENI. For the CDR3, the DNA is TGTGCCAGCTCACCACCGCACGGGGAGCTGTTTTTT. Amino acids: CASSPPHGELFF.

The CDR3 DNA reads TGTGCCAGCAGCTACCATGCAACTAATGAAAAACTGTTTTTT. It specifies CASSYHATNEKLFF. The genes are TRBV25-1 and TRBJ1-4; no clear D. V was clipped by 6 bases and J by 0 bases, with 8 bases between them. Germline lookup yields CDR1 MGHDK and CDR2 SYGVNS. This CDR3 is built from 14 residues. Looking up the rest from reference TRBV25-1 and TRBJ1-4 gives the full variable domain: EADIYQTPRYLVIGTGKKITLECSQTMGHDKMYWYQQDPGMELHLIHYSYGVNSTEKGDLSSESTVSRIRTEHFPLTLESARPSHTSQYLCASSYHATNEKLFFGSGTQLSVL.

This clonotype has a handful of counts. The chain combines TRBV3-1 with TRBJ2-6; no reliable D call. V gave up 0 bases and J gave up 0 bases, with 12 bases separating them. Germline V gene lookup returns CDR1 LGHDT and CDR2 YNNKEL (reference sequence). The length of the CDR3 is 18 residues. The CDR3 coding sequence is TGTGCCAGCAGCCAAGACAGCCTCCGGAGCTCTGGGGCCAACGTCCTGACTTTC. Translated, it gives CASSQDSLRSSGANVLTF.

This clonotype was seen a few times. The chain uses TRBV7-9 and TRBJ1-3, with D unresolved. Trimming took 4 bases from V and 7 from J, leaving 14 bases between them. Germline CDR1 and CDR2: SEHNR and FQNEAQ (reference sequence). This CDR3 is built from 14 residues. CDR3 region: CASSWDPPGNTIYF. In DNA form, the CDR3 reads TGTGCCAGCAGCTGGGATCCTCCCGGGAACACCATATATTTT.

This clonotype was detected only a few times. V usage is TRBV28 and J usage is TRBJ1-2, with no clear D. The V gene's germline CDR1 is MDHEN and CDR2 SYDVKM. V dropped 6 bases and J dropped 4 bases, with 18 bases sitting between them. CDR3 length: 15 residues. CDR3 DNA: TGTGCCAGCAGCTATTCAGACGGCCGTGGCTATGGCTACACCTTC. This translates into CASSYSDGRGYGYTF.

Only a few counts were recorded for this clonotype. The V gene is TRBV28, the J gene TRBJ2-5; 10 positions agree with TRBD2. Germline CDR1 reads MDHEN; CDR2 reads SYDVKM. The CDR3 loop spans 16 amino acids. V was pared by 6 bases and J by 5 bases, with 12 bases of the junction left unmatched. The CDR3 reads CASSFTSGRAQETQYF. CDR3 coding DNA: TGTGCCAGCAGCTTTACGAGCGGGAGGGCCCAGGAGACCCAGTACTTC.

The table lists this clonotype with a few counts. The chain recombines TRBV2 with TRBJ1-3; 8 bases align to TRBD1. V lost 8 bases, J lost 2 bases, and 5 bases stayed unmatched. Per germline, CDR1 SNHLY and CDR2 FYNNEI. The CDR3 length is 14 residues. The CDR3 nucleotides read TGTGCCAGCTTTGAGGACAGGGCTGGAAACACCATATATTTT. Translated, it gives CASFEDRAGNTIYF.

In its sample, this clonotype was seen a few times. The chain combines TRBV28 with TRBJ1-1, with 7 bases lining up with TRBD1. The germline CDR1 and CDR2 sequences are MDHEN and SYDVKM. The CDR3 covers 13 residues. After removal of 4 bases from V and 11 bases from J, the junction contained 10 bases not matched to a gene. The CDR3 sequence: CASSSGQAPKAFF. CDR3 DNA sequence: TGTGCCAGCAGTTCAGGACAGGCGCCTAAGGCTTTCTTT.

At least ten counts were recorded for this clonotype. The CDR3 region has the DNA TGTGCCAGCAGTCTCGCTTCTACGGGCTCGGCCTACGAGCAGTACTTC. It translates to CASSLASTGSAYEQYF. The V call is TRBV28, the J call TRBJ2-7; D is unclear. Germline V gene data show CDR1 as MDHEN and CDR2 as SYDVKM. The CDR3 runs to 16 residues. V lost 5 bases, J lost 2 bases, and 19 bases lay in between.

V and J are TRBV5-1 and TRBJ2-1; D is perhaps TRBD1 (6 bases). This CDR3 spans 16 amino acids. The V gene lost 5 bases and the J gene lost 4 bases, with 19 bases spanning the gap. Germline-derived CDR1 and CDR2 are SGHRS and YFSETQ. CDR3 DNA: TGCGCCAGCAGGAACAGGGCCCTCCTTTTATACAATGAGCAGTTCTTC. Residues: CASRNRALLLYNEQFF.

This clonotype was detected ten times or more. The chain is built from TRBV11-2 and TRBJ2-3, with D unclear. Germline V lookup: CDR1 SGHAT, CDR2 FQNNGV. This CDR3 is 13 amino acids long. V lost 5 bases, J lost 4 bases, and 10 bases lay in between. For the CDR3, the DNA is TGTGCCAGCAGCCTCCGTGAATCAGATACGCAGTATTTT. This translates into CASSLRESDTQYF.

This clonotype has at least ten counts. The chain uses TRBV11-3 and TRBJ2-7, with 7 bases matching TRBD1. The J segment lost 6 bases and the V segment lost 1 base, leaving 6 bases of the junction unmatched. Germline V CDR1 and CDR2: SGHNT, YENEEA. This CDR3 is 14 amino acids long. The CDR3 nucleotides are TGTGCCAGCAGCTTAGTGAGGGGGCGCACCGAGCAGTACTTC. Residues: CASSLVRGRTEQYF.